The rows below give T cell receptor beta chains drawn from one sample of a study of T cell changes during pregnancy in multiple sclerosis. Libraries were prepared by immunoSEQ multiplex PCR; TCRdb keeps only in-frame clonotypes and omits some of them. In the table there are around 30,000 clones, about 87% of which are singletons. The sequencing used CD8+ T cells from peripheral blood mononuclear cells, collected in the first trimester of pregnancy. The source is a female donor with multiple sclerosis, enrolled in a pregnancy study. CDR3s include the opening cysteine and the closing phenylalanine or tryptophan. Fields, in order: clone size, J gene, D gene, V gene, CDR3 protein, CDR3 DNA. A D gene is named only where the DNA matches it firmly. For some rows the clone size is stated as once, few or many, or as a class when expanded; others skip it.

size: .
J: TRBJ1-1
D: .
V: TRBV5-6
CDR3: CASSTDSGYTEAFF
DNA: TGTGCCAGCAGCACAGATTCGGGGTACACTGAAGCTTTCTTT

size: .
J: TRBJ2-1
D: .
V: TRBV7-3
CDR3: CASSIPGNEQFF
DNA: TGTGCCAGCAGCATCCCAGGCAATGAGCAGTTCTTC

size: .
J: TRBJ2-7
D: TRBD2
V: TRBV9
CDR3: CASSEGLAEGPYEQYF
DNA: TGTGCCAGCAGCGAAGGACTAGCGGAGGGCCCCTACGAGCAGTACTTC

size: once
J: TRBJ1-1
D: TRBD1
V: TRBV14
CDR3: CASSPPQGAYEAFF
DNA: TGTGCCAGCAGCCCCCCGCAGGGGGCATATGAAGCTTTCTTT

size: .
J: TRBJ2-1
D: TRBD1
V: TRBV11-3
CDR3: CASSAPDRVDNEQFF
DNA: TGTGCCAGCAGCGCCCCGGACAGGGTGGACAATGAGCAGTTCTTC

size: .
J: TRBJ2-1
D: .
V: TRBV28
CDR3: CASSFSWAGNEQFF
DNA: TGTGCCAGCAGTTTTTCGTGGGCAGGGAATGAGCAGTTCTTC

size: .
J: TRBJ2-5
D: TRBD2
V: TRBV28
CDR3: CASSLEVAGGQETQYF
DNA: TGTGCCAGCAGTTTAGAAGTAGCGGGAGGGCAAGAGACCCAGTACTTC

size: .
J: TRBJ1-2
D: .
V: TRBV27
CDR3: CASSLSGRALYYGYTF
DNA: TGTGCCAGCAGTTTATCCGGCAGGGCCCTCTACTATGGCTACACCTTC

size: .
J: TRBJ2-3
D: TRBD2
V: TRBV6-4
CDR3: CASGTGTSATDTQYF
DNA: TGTGCCAGCGGGACCGGGACTAGCGCCACAGATACGCAGTATTTT

size: few
J: TRBJ1-1
D: .
V: TRBV27
CDR3: CASSFRGVNTEAFF
DNA: TGTGCCAGCAGTTTCCGGGGTGTGAACACTGAAGCTTTCTTT

size: .
J: TRBJ2-7
D: .
V: TRBV2
CDR3: CASINLAGTQNYEQYF
DNA: TGTGCCAGCATTAATCTAGCCGGGACACAGAACTACGAGCAGTACTTC

size: .
J: TRBJ2-7
D: TRBD2
V: TRBV28
CDR3: CASSLLGGEGLYEQYF
DNA: TGTGCCAGCAGTTTGTTGGGGGGGGAGGGCCTCTACGAGCAGTACTTC

size: .
J: TRBJ1-4
D: .
V: TRBV2
CDR3: CASLEGVNEKLFF
DNA: TGTGCCAGTTTGGAGGGAGTGAATGAAAAACTGTTTTTT

size: .
J: TRBJ2-3
D: TRBD2
V: TRBV4-3
CDR3: CASSQWLAGGEEDTQYF
DNA: TGCGCCAGCAGCCAGTGGCTAGCGGGGGGAGAGGAAGATACGCAGTATTTT